This T cell receptor (beta chain) was captured by sequencing in a study of long-term antiretroviral therapy in people with HIV. Overall study: The earliest specimens came about a decade ahead of the 2015 immediate-ART recommendation. Regarding the study as a whole: Diversity went up after ART and still fell short of transplant donor controls.

Per the germline V gene, CDR1 is MGHRA and CDR2 is YSYEKL. This CDR3 contains 19 residues. V shed 6 bases, J shed 0 bases, and the junction held 10 bases outside the gene matches. The samples comprised about 0.85-11 million cryopreserved PBMC ahead of DNA extraction. About this clone itself: Its antigen is still unknown.

At survey level, the immunoSEQ assay was run in its v3.0 version. Sequencing was performed with immunoSEQ multiplex PCR; in TCRdb, only in-frame clones are kept and a portion is missing. In the table there are fewer than 15,000 clones, about 83% of which are singletons. The sequencing here drew on unsorted PBMCs, taken 3.4 years after starting antiretroviral therapy. The rearrangement joins TRBV4-1 to TRBJ2-2; TRBD2 matches at 13 bases. The clonotype originates from a man aged 35-49 years with HIV. The CDR3 region has the DNA TGCGCCAGCAGACCTTTGACTAGCGGGAGGAAAGCGAACACCGGGGAGCTGTTTTTT. Residues: CASRPLTSGRKANTGELFF.